This is a list of T cell receptor beta chains from one sample in a study of blood T cell repertoires in COVID-19. Some clones are missing from TCRdb's copy, which holds only in-frame ones; the method was immunoSEQ multiplex PCR. The sample carries roughly 250,000 clones, 87% recorded once. The specimen sequenced was peripheral blood. The source is a man in his 60s who had recovered from COVID-19. Each CDR3 is given with its conserved first and last residue. D genes are given only for firm matches. Some rows mark clone size as missing; the rest say once, few, many or name a class of expanded clone.

abundance | d_gene | j_gene | v_gene | CDR3nt | CDR3aa
. | . | TRBJ1-2 | TRBV5-4 | TGTGCCAGCAGCTCGGGACTGACTAACTATGGCTACACCTTC | CASSSGLTNYGYTF
. | . | TRBJ2-1 | TRBV24-1 | TGTGCCACCAGTGATTACAGGGAGAGCTCCTACAATGAGCAGTTCTTC | CATSDYRESSYNEQFF
once | . | TRBJ1-5 | TRBV2 | TGTGCCAGCAGACAAGGAGGGCAGCCCCAGCATTTT | CASRQGGQPQHF
few | TRBD1 | TRBJ1-6 | TRBV4-1 | TGCGCCAGCAGCCAAGATCCCAGGGGGAATTCACCCCTCCACTTT | CASSQDPRGNSPLHF
. | TRBD1 | TRBJ1-4 | TRBV27 | TGTGCCAGCAGTCTTAACAGGGGACCTAATGAAAAACTGTTTTTT | CASSLNRGPNEKLFF
once | TRBD1 | TRBJ1-2 | TRBV6-5 | TGTGCCAGCGGGACAGGGGGCGGCTATGGCTACACCTTC | CASGTGGGYGYTF
. | TRBD1 | TRBJ1-3 | TRBV3-1/TRBV3-2 | TGTGCCAGCAGCCGGACAGGTAACCTCCTCGGGAACACCATATATTTT | CASSRTGNLLGNTIYF
. | TRBD1 | TRBJ1-5 | TRBV28 | TGTGCCAGCAGCAAACGGGGCAGGGGGGACAATCAGCCCCAGCATTTT | CASSKRGRGDNQPQHF
. | . | TRBJ1-1 | TRBV6-5 | TGTGCCAGCAGATTGACAGGTCAAAGAACTGAAGCTTTCTTT | CASRLTGQRTEAFF
. | TRBD1 | TRBJ2-2 | TRBV5-4 | TGTGCCAGCAGCCGACAGGGCCGCACCGGGGAGCTGTTTTTT | CASSRQGRTGELFF
once | . | TRBJ2-1 | TRBV5-4 | TGTGCCAGCAGCTTGACTAGCTTAAGGAATGAGCAGTTCTTC | CASSLTSLRNEQFF
. | TRBD1 | TRBJ1-2 | TRBV11-2 | TGTGCCAGCAGCTTAATAGGGACAGGGCACTATGGCTACACCTTC | CASSLIGTGHYGYTF
. | TRBD2 | TRBJ2-3 | TRBV6-4 | TGTGCCAGCAGTGCGACTAGCGGGGTGACAGATACGCAGTATTTT | CASSATSGVTDTQYF
. | . | TRBJ2-4 | TRBV19 | TGTGCCAGTACGGGCCTCTCCGGGACTCAAGCCAAAAACATTCAGTACTTC | CASTGLSGTQAKNIQYF
. | . | TRBJ1-1 | TRBV6-5 | TGTGCCAGCAGATCCCCTTGGGGGGGCACTGAAGCTTTCTTT | CASRSPWGGTEAFF
. | . | TRBJ2-1 | TRBV10-1 | TGCGCCAGCAGTAGCGGTTGGGGTGAGCAGTTCTTC | CASSSGWGEQFF
. | . | TRBJ2-2 | TRBV27 | TGTGCCAGCAGTTTTATCAGGGGCGCGAACACCGGGGAGCTGTTTTTT | CASSFIRGANTGELFF
. | . | TRBJ1-4 | TRBV5-5 | TGTGCCAGCAGCTTGTACGCTAATGATGAAAAACTGTTTTTT | CASSLYANDEKLFF
. | TRBD1 | TRBJ1-6 | TRBV6-5 | TGTGCCAGCAGTTCGTACGGACAGGGCATTGGTTCACCCCTCCACTTT | CASSSYGQGIGSPLHF
. | . | TRBJ1-1 | TRBV9 | TGTGCCAGCAGCGTAGCCGGGGGAGGGACTGAAGCTTTCTTT | CASSVAGGGTEAFF
. | . | TRBJ2-3 | TRBV19 | TGTGCCAGTAGTACCACTACAGGGAGCACAGATACGCAGTATTTT | CASSTTTGSTDTQYF
. | . | TRBJ2-7 | TRBV9 | TGTGCCAGCAGCCCCCGAGGGGGGGGCCTCTCCTACGAGCAGTACTTC | CASSPRGGGLSYEQYF
. | TRBD1 | TRBJ1-6 | TRBV6-6 | TGTGCCAGCAGTTCATTGGACAGGGGATATAATTCACCCCTCCACTTT | CASSSLDRGYNSPLHF
. | TRBD1 | TRBJ1-2 | TRBV6-5 | TGTGCCAGCAGTTACACAAGGGCAGGGGGTTTGGGCTACACCTTC | CASSYTRAGGLGYTF